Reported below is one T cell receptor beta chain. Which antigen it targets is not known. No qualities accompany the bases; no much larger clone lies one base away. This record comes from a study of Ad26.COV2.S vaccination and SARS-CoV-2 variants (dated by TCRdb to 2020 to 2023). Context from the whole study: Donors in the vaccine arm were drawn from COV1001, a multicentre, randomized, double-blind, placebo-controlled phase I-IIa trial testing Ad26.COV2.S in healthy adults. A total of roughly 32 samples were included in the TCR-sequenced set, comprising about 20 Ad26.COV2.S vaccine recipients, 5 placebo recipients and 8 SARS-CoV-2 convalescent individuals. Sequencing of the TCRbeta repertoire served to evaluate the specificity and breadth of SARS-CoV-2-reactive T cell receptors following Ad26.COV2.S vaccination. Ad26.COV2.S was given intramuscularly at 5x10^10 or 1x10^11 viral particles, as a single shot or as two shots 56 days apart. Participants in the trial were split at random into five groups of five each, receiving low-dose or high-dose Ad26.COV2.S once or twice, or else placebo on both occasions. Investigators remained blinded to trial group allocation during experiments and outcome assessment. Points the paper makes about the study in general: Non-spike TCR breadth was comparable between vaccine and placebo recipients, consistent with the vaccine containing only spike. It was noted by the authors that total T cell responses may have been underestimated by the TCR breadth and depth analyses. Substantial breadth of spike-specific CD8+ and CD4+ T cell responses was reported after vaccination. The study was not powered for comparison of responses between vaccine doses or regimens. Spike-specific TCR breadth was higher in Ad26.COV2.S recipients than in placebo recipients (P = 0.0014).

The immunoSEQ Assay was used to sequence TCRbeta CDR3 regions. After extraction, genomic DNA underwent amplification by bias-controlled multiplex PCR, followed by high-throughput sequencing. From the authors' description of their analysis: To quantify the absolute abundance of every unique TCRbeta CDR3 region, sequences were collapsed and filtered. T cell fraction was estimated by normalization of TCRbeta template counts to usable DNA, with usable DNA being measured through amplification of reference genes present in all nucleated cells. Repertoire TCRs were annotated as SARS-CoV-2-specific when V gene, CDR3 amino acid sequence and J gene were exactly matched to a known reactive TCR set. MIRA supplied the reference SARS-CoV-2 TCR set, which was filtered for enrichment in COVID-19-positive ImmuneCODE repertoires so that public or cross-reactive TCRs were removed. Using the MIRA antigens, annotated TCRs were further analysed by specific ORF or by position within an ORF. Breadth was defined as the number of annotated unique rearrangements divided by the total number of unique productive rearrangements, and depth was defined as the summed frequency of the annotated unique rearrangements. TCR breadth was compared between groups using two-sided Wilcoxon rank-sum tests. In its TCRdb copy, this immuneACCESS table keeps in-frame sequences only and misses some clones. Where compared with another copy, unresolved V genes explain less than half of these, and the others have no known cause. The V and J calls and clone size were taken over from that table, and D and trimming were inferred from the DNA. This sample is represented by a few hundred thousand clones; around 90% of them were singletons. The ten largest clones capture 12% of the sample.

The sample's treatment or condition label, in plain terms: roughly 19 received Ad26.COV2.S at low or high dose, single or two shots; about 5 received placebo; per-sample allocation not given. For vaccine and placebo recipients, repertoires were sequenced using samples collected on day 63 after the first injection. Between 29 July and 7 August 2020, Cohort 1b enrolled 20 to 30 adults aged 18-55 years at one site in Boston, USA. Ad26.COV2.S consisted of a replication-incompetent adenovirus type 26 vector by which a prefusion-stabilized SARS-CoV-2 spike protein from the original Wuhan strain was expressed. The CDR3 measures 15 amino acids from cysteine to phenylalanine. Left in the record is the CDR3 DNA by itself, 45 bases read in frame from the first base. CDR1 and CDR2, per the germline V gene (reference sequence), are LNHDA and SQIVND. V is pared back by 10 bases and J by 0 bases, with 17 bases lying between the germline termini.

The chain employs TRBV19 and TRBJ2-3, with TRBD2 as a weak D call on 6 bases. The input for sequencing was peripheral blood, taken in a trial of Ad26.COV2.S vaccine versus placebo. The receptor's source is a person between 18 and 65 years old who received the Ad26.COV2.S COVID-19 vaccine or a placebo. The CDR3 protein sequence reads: CATKLLATSTDTQYF. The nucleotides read TGTGCCACCAAACTGCTAGCGACTAGCACAGATACGCAGTATTTT. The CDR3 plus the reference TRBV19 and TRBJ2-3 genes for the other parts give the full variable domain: DGGITQSPKYLFRKEGQNVTLSCEQNLNHDAMYWYRQDPGQGLRLIYYSQIVNDFQKGDIAEGYSVSREKKESFPLTVTSAQKNPTAFYLCATKLLATSTDTQYFGPGTRLTVL.